The present entry profiles one T cell receptor beta chain with its context. A much larger clone sits a single nucleotide away, making a read error possible. The data are from a study of human T cells and chemical hapten exposure. The wider study: Patch testing was performed with 0.01% DPC on the upper back, with reading at 6 days.

Time point denoted: patch test 2, 6 weeks after DPC sensitization. Noted treatment: therapeutic diphenylcyclopropenone sensitization with weekly scalp DPC. Ahead of each patch test application, blood was drawn. CDR1 is LNHDA, CDR2 SQIVND, per germline (reference sequence). The CDR3 is made up of 16 amino acids. V was pared by 2 bases and J by 1 base, with 13 bases between. TCRdb re-called the RACE reads with MiXCR, one entry per CDR3 protein. The sample holds approximately 84,000 distinct CDR3 sequences; approximately 10% are singletons and the top ten take over 2%. The V call is TRBV19, the J call TRBJ2-3, with D possibly TRBD2 on 6 matching bases. The clonotype originates from a woman under 40 with alopecia areata. Some clones in this sample may be carry-over from other donors' samples. The specimen was whole blood, collected in connection with sensitization to the hapten diphenylcyclopropenone (DPC). The CDR3 coding sequence is TGTGCCAGTAGTATATCAAAGGGAGGTGGCACAGATACGCAGTATTTT. Amino acid sequence: CASSISKGGGTDTQYF.